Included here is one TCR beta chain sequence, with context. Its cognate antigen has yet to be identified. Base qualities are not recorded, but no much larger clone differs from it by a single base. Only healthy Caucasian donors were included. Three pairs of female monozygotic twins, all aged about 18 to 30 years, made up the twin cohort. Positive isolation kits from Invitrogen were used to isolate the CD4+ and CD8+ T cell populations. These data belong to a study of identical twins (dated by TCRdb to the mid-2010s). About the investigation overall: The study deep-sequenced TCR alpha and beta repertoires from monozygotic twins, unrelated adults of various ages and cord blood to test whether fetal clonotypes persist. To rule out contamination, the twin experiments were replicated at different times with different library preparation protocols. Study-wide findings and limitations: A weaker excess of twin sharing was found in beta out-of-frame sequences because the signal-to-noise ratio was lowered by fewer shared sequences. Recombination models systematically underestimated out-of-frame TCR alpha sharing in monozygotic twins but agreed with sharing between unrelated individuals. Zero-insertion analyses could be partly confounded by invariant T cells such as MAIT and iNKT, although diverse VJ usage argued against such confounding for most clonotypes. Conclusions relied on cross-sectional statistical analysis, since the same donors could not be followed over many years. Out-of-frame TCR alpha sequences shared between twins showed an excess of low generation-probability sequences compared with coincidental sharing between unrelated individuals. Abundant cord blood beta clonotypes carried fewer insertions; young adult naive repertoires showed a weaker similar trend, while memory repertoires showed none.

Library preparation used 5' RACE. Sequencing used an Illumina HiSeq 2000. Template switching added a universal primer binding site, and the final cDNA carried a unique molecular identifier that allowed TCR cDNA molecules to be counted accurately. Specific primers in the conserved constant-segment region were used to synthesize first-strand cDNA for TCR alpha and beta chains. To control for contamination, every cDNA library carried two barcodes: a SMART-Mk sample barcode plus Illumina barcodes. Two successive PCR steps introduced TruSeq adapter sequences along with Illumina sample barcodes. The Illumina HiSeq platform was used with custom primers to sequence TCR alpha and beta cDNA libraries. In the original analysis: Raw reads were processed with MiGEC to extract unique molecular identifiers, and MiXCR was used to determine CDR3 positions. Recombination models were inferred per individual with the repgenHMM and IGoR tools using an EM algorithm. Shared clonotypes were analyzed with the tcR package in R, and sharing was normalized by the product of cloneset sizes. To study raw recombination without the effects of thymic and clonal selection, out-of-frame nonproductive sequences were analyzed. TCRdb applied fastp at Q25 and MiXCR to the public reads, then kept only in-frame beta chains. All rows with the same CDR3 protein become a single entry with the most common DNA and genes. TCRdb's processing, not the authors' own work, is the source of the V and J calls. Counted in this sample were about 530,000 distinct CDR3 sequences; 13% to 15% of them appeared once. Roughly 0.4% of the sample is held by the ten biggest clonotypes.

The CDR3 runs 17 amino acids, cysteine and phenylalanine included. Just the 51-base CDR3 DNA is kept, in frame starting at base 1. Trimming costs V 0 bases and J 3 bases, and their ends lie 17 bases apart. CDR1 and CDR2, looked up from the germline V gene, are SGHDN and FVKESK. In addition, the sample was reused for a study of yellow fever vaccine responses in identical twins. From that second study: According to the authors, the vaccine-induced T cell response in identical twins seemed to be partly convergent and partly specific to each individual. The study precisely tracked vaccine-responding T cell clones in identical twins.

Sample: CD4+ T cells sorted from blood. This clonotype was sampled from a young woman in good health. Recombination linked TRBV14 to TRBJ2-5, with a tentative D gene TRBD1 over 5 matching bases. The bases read TGTGCCAGCAGCCAAGATCGTAGGACGAAGGGGAAAGAGACCCAGTACTTC. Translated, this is CASSQDRRTKGKETQYF.